This entry lists 29 T cell receptor beta chains sequenced from one sample in a study of blood T cell repertoires in COVID-19. Produced via immunoSEQ multiplex PCR; TCRdb's table is partial and in-frame only. The sample has approximately 270,000 clones; 91% are singletons. Sequencing was performed on PBMCs or T cells enriched from blood (not recorded which). Receptor source: a human donor in a cohort exposed to, infected with or recovered from COVID-19 (not recorded which). The donor label of this sample is uncertain.

The chain is built from TRBV19 and TRBJ1-2; 7 bases line up with TRBD1. Germline CDR1 reads LNHDA; CDR2 reads SQIVND (reference sequence). The ends lost 5 bases at V and 6 bases at J; junction bases unmatched: 6. The CDR3 loop spans 13 amino acids. This CDR3 is CASSAQGMDGYTF. CDR3 coding DNA: TGTGCCAGTAGTGCACAGGGGATGGATGGCTACACCTTC.

J is TRBJ2-2 and V is TRBV21-1; the table's D call of TRBD1 was not tested on the DNA. TRBV21-1 is a documented pseudogene. The CDR3 covers 15 residues. In DNA form, the CDR3 reads TGTGCCAGCAGCAAAACGCAGGAGAACACCGGGGAGCTGTTTTTT. Protein product: CASSKTQENTGELFF.

The chain has TRBV3-1 (or the pseudogene TRBV3-2) and TRBJ2-3; 8 bases are a match to TRBD2. Germline V gives CDR1 LGHDT, CDR2 YNNKEL (reference sequence). After removal of 0 bases from V and 5 bases from J, the junction contained 10 bases not matched to a gene. This CDR3 has 17 amino acids. The CDR3 DNA reads as TGTGCCAGCAGCCAAGAGTTTACGGGACTAGGCGAAGATACGCAGTATTTT. Protein: CASSQEFTGLGEDTQYF.

The table lists this clone with a few counts. The chain employs TRBV4-3 and TRBJ2-7; D is ambiguous. The V and J ends lost 4 bases and 6 bases respectively, with 13 bases between them. Germline V gene lookup returns CDR1 LGHNA and CDR2 YSLEER. The CDR3 runs 13 residues. The DNA for the CDR3 is TGCGCCAGCAGCCCGGCGAGGATATCCGAGCAGTACTTC. Protein product: CASSPARISEQYF.

The genes are TRBV7-2 and TRBJ2-1; tentatively, D is TRBD1 (5 bases). The CDR3 is 14 residues long. V lost 2 bases and J 9 bases, leaving 14 bases between the germline ends. Germline assignment: CDR1 SGHTA and CDR2 FQGNSA. Here the CDR3 DNA reads TGTGCCAGCAGCTTAAACAGCAGGGCAGGTGAGCAGTTCTTC. It is translated as CASSLNSRAGEQFF.

This clone came up a few times. V and J are TRBV20-1 and TRBJ2-7, with 7 bases aligning to TRBD2. This CDR3 comprises 15 residues. Germline CDR1 reads DFQATT; CDR2 reads SNEGSKA (reference sequence). The ends lost 3 bases at V and 0 bases at J; junction bases unmatched: 8. The DNA for the CDR3 is TGCAGTGCTAGTGGGCTAGCGGATTTCTCCTACGAGCAGTACTTC. Encoded protein: CSASGLADFSYEQYF.

As for this clone: The junction shows a germline mismatch at one end, possibly a read error. The chain joins TRBV24-1 to TRBJ1-1; D is possibly TRBD1 (6 bases). The germline CDR1 and CDR2 sequences are KGHDR and SFDVKD. The CDR3 has 15 residues. The CDR3 DNA reads TGTGCCACCAGGGATTCGGGACACTTGAACACTGAAGCTTTCTTT. This encodes CATRDSGHLNTEAFF.

There are a few counts of this clone. This chain uses TRBV21-1 with TRBJ1-5; the listed D gene, TRBD1, was not tested against the DNA. TRBV21-1 is a known pseudogene. The CDR3 is made up of 18 amino acids. As DNA, the CDR3 is TGTGCCAGCAGCAAAAATGCAGGAAGGGGTTTGGGCAATCAGCCCCAGCATTTT. Its protein is CASSKNAGRGLGNQPQHF.

V and J are TRBV2 and TRBJ1-6; D not certain. This CDR3 has 15 amino acids. Trimming shortened V by 5 bases and J by 7 bases, and 15 bases separated the two germline ends. Germline V gene sequence: CDR1 SNHLY, CDR2 FYNNEI. The CDR3 sequence: CASSTRGGNNSPLHF. The CDR3 DNA is TGTGCCAGCAGTACTCGGGGAGGAAACAATTCACCCCTCCACTTT.

V gene TRBV3-1 (or the pseudogene TRBV3-2) combines with J gene TRBJ2-5; 8 bases line up with TRBD2. The J segment lost 2 bases and the V segment lost 4 bases, leaving 9 bases of the junction unmatched. Germline V gene data show CDR1 as LGHDT and CDR2 as YNNKEL (reference sequence). The CDR3 contains 16 residues. As DNA, the CDR3 is TGTGCCAGCAGCCTTCCCTTTAGCGGGATGCAAGAGACCCAGTACTTC. Residues: CASSLPFSGMQETQYF.

The CDR3 DNA reads TGTGCCAGCAGCTTACCAGACAGTCATAACTATGGCTACACCTTC. It encodes CASSLPDSHNYGYTF. The V gene is TRBV7-9, the J gene TRBJ1-2; TRBD1 is a possible D gene (5 bases). Germline CDR1 reads SEHNR; CDR2 reads FQNEAQ (reference sequence). Trimming cost V 2 bases and J 1 base, with 11 bases left between them. This CDR3 is built from 15 residues.

V and J are TRBV18 and TRBJ2-5, with 7 positions matching TRBD1. Germline CDR1 is KGHSH and CDR2 is LQKENI. V lost 2 bases and J lost 5; bases outside the gene matches: 8. The CDR3 consists of 15 residues. CDR3 protein: CASSPRTGEEETQYF. The DNA of the CDR3 is TGTGCCAGCTCACCAAGAACAGGGGAAGAGGAGACCCAGTACTTC.

This clone came up once. The J gene is TRBJ1-2, the V gene TRBV29-1, with D possibly matching TRBD1 (5 bases). Germline CDR1 reads SQVTM; CDR2 reads ANQGSEA. Trimming left V 7 bases short and J 0 bases short, with 21 bases between. The CDR3 extends over 16 amino acids. The CDR3 nucleotides are TGCAGCGCGAGGGGACTTACCAAAGGGGCTAACTATGGCTACACCTTC. Translating it yields CSARGLTKGANYGYTF.

V and J are TRBV7-3 and TRBJ1-5; TRBD1 might be the D (6 bases). Trimming removed 5 bases from V and 6 bases from J, with 14 bases in between. The CDR3 consists of 14 residues. Germline V lookup: CDR1 SGHTA, CDR2 FQGTGA. This CDR3 reads CASSQGGEGQPQHF. For the CDR3, the DNA is TGTGCCAGCAGCCAAGGGGGGGAAGGTCAGCCCCAGCATTTT. Variable domain in full (rest from reference TRBV7-3 and TRBJ1-5): GAGVSQTPSNKVTEKGKYVELRCDPISGHTALYWYRQSLGQGPEFLIYFQGTGAADDSGLPNDRFFAVRPEGSVSTLKIQRTERGDSAVYLCASSQGGEGQPQHFGDGTRLSIL.

The rearrangement links TRBV20-1 to TRBJ1-2; D unclear. In germline, CDR1 is DFQATT, CDR2 SNEGSKA (reference sequence). The CDR3 spans 11 residues. The germline V and J ends were trimmed by 4 bases and 8 bases, with 11 bases remaining between them. The CDR3 here is CSATEEGGYTF. The CDR3 bases are TGCAGTGCTACGGAGGAAGGGGGCTACACCTTC.

The chain carries TRBV4-3 and TRBJ2-3, with 9 bases identical to TRBD2. The V segment lost 0 bases and the J segment 6 bases; nucleotides outside the gene matches: 10. CDR3 length equals 17 residues. Germline loops: CDR1 LGHNA, CDR2 YSLEER. CDR3 in amino acids: CASSQDITSGPLDTQYF. The CDR3 bases are TGCGCCAGCAGCCAAGATATCACTAGCGGGCCTCTGGATACGCAGTATTTT.

This clone has just a few counts. The chain uses TRBV7-9 and TRBJ1-6; D possibly corresponds to TRBD1 (5 bases). Between the trimmed V and J ends, which lost 0 bases and 10 bases, there was a span of 13 bases. Germline values: CDR1 SEHNR, CDR2 FQNEAQ (reference sequence). The CDR3 spans 15 residues. The CDR3 spells CASSLAGRRDSPLHF. CDR3 nucleotide sequence: TGTGCCAGCAGCTTAGCAGGACGGCGGGACTCACCCCTCCACTTT.

The chain couples TRBV7-2 to TRBJ1-2; 7 positions agree with TRBD1. V lost 0 bases to trimming and J lost 7 bases; unmatched junction nucleotides: 2. This CDR3 region has 13 residues. The germline gives CDR1 SGHTA, CDR2 FQGNSA. The DNA for the CDR3 is TGTGCCAGCAGCTTAGCCCGGGACAGTGGCTACACCTTC. This gives the protein CASSLARDSGYTF.

The chain joins TRBV5-1 to TRBJ2-5, with D hard to call. Germline CDR1 SGHRS, CDR2 YFSETQ. The length of the CDR3 is 13 residues. V was shortened by 3 bases and J by 5 bases, with 11 bases between the two germline ends. The CDR3 DNA is TGCGCCAGCAGCTCAGAGGTGGCGGAGACCCAGTACTTC. Translated, it gives CASSSEVAETQYF.

The chain carries TRBV10-3 and TRBJ2-7, with 8 bases lining up with TRBD1. Germline assignment: CDR1 ENHRY and CDR2 SYGVKD. J lost 5 bases, V lost 2 bases, and 8 bases had no gene match. The CDR3 consists of 15 residues. In nucleotides, the CDR3 is TGTGCCATCAGTGAGGACCCAGGGGGCGCGGACGAGCAGTACTTC. It codes for CAISEDPGGADEQYF.

This clone was counted once. The V gene is TRBV19, the J gene TRBJ2-5, with 8 bases identical to TRBD1. J gave up 5 bases and V 0 bases, and 5 bases lay outside the gene matches. The CDR3 has 15 amino acids. Germline CDR1 and CDR2: LNHDA and SQIVND (reference sequence). The CDR3 DNA sequence: TGTGCCAGTAGTATAGATCTGGACAGGGCGGAGACCCAGTACTTC. This translates into CASSIDLDRAETQYF.

The chain joins TRBV18 to TRBJ2-2; a weak D match, TRBD1 (6 bases). The CDR3 is 15 residues long. Germline V CDR1 and CDR2: KGHSH, LQKENI. V was pared by 5 bases and J by 4 bases, with 14 bases between. The CDR3 region is CASSTWTEPTGELFF. The CDR3, as DNA: TGTGCCAGCTCAACCTGGACAGAACCCACCGGGGAGCTGTTTTTT.

V usage is TRBV18 and J usage is TRBJ2-4, with D perhaps matching TRBD1 (6 bases). The CDR3 contains 14 residues. The germline CDR1 and CDR2 sequences are KGHSH and LQKENI. The V and J ends lost 6 bases and 6 bases respectively, with 15 bases between them. Here the CDR3 reads CASSVGAQGNIQYF. The CDR3 nucleotides read TGTGCCAGCTCGGTGGGGGCCCAGGGAAACATTCAGTACTTC.

The J gene is TRBJ1-5, the V gene TRBV4-1; D unresolved. The CDR3 sequence is 17 residues long. CDR1 and CDR2 (germline): MGHRA, YSYEKL. V was pared by 1 base and J by 4 bases, with 17 bases between. CDR3 amino acids: CASSQVGQRDSNQPQHF. The CDR3 DNA sequence: TGCGCCAGCAGCCAAGTAGGTCAGCGAGATTCTAATCAGCCCCAGCATTTT.

The V and J genes are TRBV21-1 and TRBJ2-7; the tabulated D call, TRBD1, remains unverified against the DNA. TRBV21-1 is noted as a pseudogene. This CDR3 is 15 amino acids long. Here the CDR3 DNA reads TGTGCCAGCACTAAACCGGGACAGCCTTCCTACGAGCAGTACTTC. Its translation is CASTKPGQPSYEQYF.

This chain connects TRBV9 to TRBJ2-7; possible D gene TRBD1, 6 bases. Deletions cut 3 bases from V and 0 bases from J, with 10 bases between. In germline, CDR1 is SGDLS, CDR2 YYNGEE. The CDR3 runs 14 residues. This CDR3 reads CASSATGLSYEQYF. CDR3 nucleotides: TGTGCCAGCAGCGCGACAGGCCTCTCCTACGAGCAGTACTTC.

The rearrangement joins TRBV5-8 to TRBJ2-5; perhaps TRBD1 as D (8 bases). Trimming took 5 bases from V and 5 from J, leaving 16 bases between them. Germline V lookup: CDR1 SGHTS, CDR2 YDEGEE. The length of the CDR3 is 14 residues. The CDR3 sequence is CASSEIQGGETQYF. The DNA for the CDR3 is TGTGCCAGCAGTGAGATACAGGGGGGGGAGACCCAGTACTTC.

The rearrangement uses TRBV4-3 and TRBJ2-1, with D possibly TRBD1 on 5 matching bases. Germline values: CDR1 LGHNA, CDR2 YSLEER. The length of the CDR3 is 16 residues. The V gene lost 5 bases and the J gene lost 0 bases, with 14 bases spanning the gap. Here the CDR3 reads CASSSQWGSSYNEQFF. The CDR3 DNA is TGCGCCAGCAGCTCCCAATGGGGCAGCTCCTACAATGAGCAGTTCTTC.

The chain carries TRBV6-5 and TRBJ1-2, with D perhaps TRBD1 (5 bases). The ends were cut back, 0 bases at V and 5 bases at J, with 16 bases in the middle. Germline-derived CDR1 and CDR2 are MNHEY and SVGAGI. The CDR3 covers 16 residues. CDR3 in amino acids: CASSYSRWVGGYGYTF. CDR3 bases: TGTGCCAGCAGTTACTCGAGATGGGTTGGGGGGTATGGCTACACCTTC.